Reported below is one T cell receptor (beta chain). This sample is part of a study of PD-L1 blockade in urothelial cancer. Method: immunoSEQ multiplex PCR; TCRdb's copy keeps in-frame clones and lacks some. The table lists under 50,000 clones, roughly 92% of them singletons. The time point was: pretreatment peripheral blood. The V gene's germline CDR1 is SEHNR and CDR2 FQNEAQ (reference sequence). The CDR3 length is 18 residues. V lost 5 bases and J lost 1, with 18 bases in between. The clonotype originates from a woman aged 60-70 years with urothelial cancer. The genes are TRBV7-9 and TRBJ2-6; no reliable D call. The sequenced sample was PBMCs, obtained around atezolizumab (anti-PD-L1) treatment. In nucleotides, the CDR3 is TGTGCCAGCAGCCCAGTGGTGGCTGTGGTGTCTGGGGCCAACGTCCTGACTTTC. Protein: CASSPVVAVVSGANVLTF.